This TCR beta chain was documented in a study of OX40 agonist ivuxolimab in advanced cancers. Study overall: Patient treatment consisted of intravenous ivuxolimab administration every 2 weeks at 0.01 to 10 mg/kg. It was permissible to have had prior anti-PD-1, anti-PD-L1 or anti-CTLA-4 therapy, and less than 45% had some.

Worth noting for this clone: The target antigen is unknown.

Clones were read by immunoSEQ multiplex PCR, and TCRdb kept only the in-frame ones, dropping some. This table has fewer than 90,000 clones, over 75% appearing once. Regarding the study as a whole: Mean expanded clone counts were higher in CD8+ than CD4+ T cells.

Blood sampling took place at baseline, cycle 4 day 1, and cycle 7 day 1. This CDR3 is 14 amino acids long. Per germline, CDR1 ENHRY and CDR2 SYGVKD. Trimming pared 7 bases from V and 0 bases from J, leaving 11 bases between. This chain links TRBV10-3 with TRBJ2-3; D gene uncertain. The sequenced sample was CD4+ or CD8+ T cells sorted from blood, obtained in a trial of the OX40 agonist ivuxolimab. This TCR was sampled from an adult with an advanced solid tumor such as melanoma, head and neck, liver or kidney cancer. Here the CDR3 reads CAINRDGSTDTQYF. The CDR3 DNA is TGTGCCATCAATCGCGACGGGAGCACAGATACGCAGTATTTT.